These T cell receptor beta chains were read from a single sample in a study of blood T cell repertoires in COVID-19. Profiling relied on immunoSEQ multiplex PCR, and the TCRdb table lists in-frame clones only, not all of them. In the table there are around 240,000 clones, 80% to 90% of which are singletons. Sequences were obtained from peripheral blood. All receptors derive from a middle-aged woman who had recovered from COVID-19. Both conserved end residues are part of each CDR3. The D gene is left open where the match is weak. The size field is filled for only some rows; it gives once, few, many or a size class.

d_call: TRBD1
clone_size: NA
v_call: TRBV6-5
j_call: TRBJ2-7
cdr3_nt: TGTGCCAGCAAGGACAGGGGACACTACGAGCAGTACTTC
cdr3_aa: CASKDRGHYEQYF

d_call: TRBD2
clone_size: NA
v_call: TRBV5-1
j_call: TRBJ2-5
cdr3_nt: TGCGCCAGCAGCTTGGACTCGGGGGGAGGAGAGACCCAGTACTTC
cdr3_aa: CASSLDSGGGETQYF

d_call: NA
clone_size: NA
v_call: TRBV5-4
j_call: TRBJ2-7
cdr3_nt: TGTGCCAGCAGCTTGGGGGCAGGGGCGGACTCCTACGAGCAGTACTTC
cdr3_aa: CASSLGAGADSYEQYF

d_call: TRBD2
clone_size: NA
v_call: TRBV7-2
j_call: TRBJ2-1
cdr3_nt: TGTGCCAGCAGCCTATTTAGCGGGGGCAACTACAATGAGCAGTTCTTC
cdr3_aa: CASSLFSGGNYNEQFF

d_call: TRBD1
clone_size: few
v_call: TRBV7-2
j_call: TRBJ2-1
cdr3_nt: TGTGCCAGCAGCCCCGGACAGGGGGCTAAAAATGAGCAGTTCTTC
cdr3_aa: CASSPGQGAKNEQFF

d_call: NA
clone_size: NA
v_call: TRBV18
j_call: TRBJ2-1
cdr3_nt: TGTGCCAGCTCACGGGGGGTTTATGGGACAGCGAATCCCAATGAGCAGTTCTTC
cdr3_aa: CASSRGVYGTANPNEQFF

d_call: NA
clone_size: NA
v_call: TRBV12-3/TRBV12-4
j_call: TRBJ2-7
cdr3_nt: TGTGCCAGCAGTTTCGGGTCGGACGAGCAGTACTTC
cdr3_aa: CASSFGSDEQYF

d_call: TRBD1
clone_size: few
v_call: TRBV3-1/TRBV3-2
j_call: TRBJ1-2
cdr3_nt: TGTGCCAGCAGCCAAGCAGGGGGCGACTATGGCTACACCTTC
cdr3_aa: CASSQAGGDYGYTF

d_call: NA
clone_size: NA
v_call: TRBV12-3/TRBV12-4
j_call: TRBJ2-5
cdr3_nt: TGTGCCAGCAGTTTACTTGCGGGAGAGACCCAGTACTTC
cdr3_aa: CASSLLAGETQYF

d_call: NA
clone_size: NA
v_call: TRBV7-2
j_call: TRBJ2-6
cdr3_nt: TGTGCCAGCAGCTCCCATATGGGGGCCTCTGGGGCCAACGTCCTGACTTTC
cdr3_aa: CASSSHMGASGANVLTF

d_call: NA
clone_size: NA
v_call: TRBV19
j_call: TRBJ2-7
cdr3_nt: TGTGCCAGTAGTCTTGCAGGGCTGTCGGAGCAGTACTTC
cdr3_aa: CASSLAGLSEQYF

d_call: NA
clone_size: once
v_call: TRBV6-6
j_call: TRBJ2-7
cdr3_nt: TGTGCCAGCGAGACCGACAGCTCCTACGAGCAGTACTTC
cdr3_aa: CASETDSSYEQYF

d_call: NA
clone_size: NA
v_call: TRBV12-5
j_call: TRBJ2-5
cdr3_nt: TGTGCTAGTGGTTTTCAGGGTCTCGAGACCCAGTACTTC
cdr3_aa: CASGFQGLETQYF

d_call: NA
clone_size: NA
v_call: TRBV11-3
j_call: TRBJ2-2
cdr3_nt: TGTGCCAGCAAAATCGGGTCTGCCGGGGAGCTGTTTTTT
cdr3_aa: CASKIGSAGELFF

d_call: NA
clone_size: NA
v_call: TRBV6-2/TRBV6-3
j_call: TRBJ2-1
cdr3_nt: TGTGCCAGCAGTTACAGGTCAGGGGCCTTCAATGAGCAGTTCTTC
cdr3_aa: CASSYRSGAFNEQFF

d_call: TRBD2
clone_size: NA
v_call: TRBV3-1/TRBV3-2
j_call: TRBJ2-5
cdr3_nt: TGTGCCAGCAGCCAAGACCCTAGCGGGGGGGCGTTGTACCAAGAGACCCAGTACTTC
cdr3_aa: CASSQDPSGGALYQETQYF

d_call: NA
clone_size: NA
v_call: TRBV7-8
j_call: TRBJ2-3
cdr3_nt: TGTGCCAGCAGCACGACCGACTCTAGCACAGATACGCAGTATTTT
cdr3_aa: CASSTTDSSTDTQYF

d_call: NA
clone_size: few
v_call: TRBV6-5
j_call: TRBJ1-1
cdr3_nt: TGTGCCAGCAGCCGGACAGCGAACACTGAAGCTTTCTTT
cdr3_aa: CASSRTANTEAFF

d_call: NA
clone_size: NA
v_call: TRBV19
j_call: TRBJ1-1
cdr3_nt: TGTGCCAGTAGTATCCCAAACCTCTACGGGACTGAAGCTTTCTTT
cdr3_aa: CASSIPNLYGTEAFF

d_call: TRBD1
clone_size: NA
v_call: TRBV28
j_call: TRBJ2-2
cdr3_nt: TGTGCCAGTTGGGGCTCAGGGGGAACCGGGGAGCTGTTTTTT
cdr3_aa: CASWGSGGTGELFF

d_call: TRBD2
clone_size: many
v_call: TRBV27
j_call: TRBJ2-1
cdr3_nt: TGTGCCAGCAGAAAGCGGGGGGGCCTGGATGAGCAGTTCTTC
cdr3_aa: CASRKRGGLDEQFF

d_call: NA
clone_size: once
v_call: TRBV30
j_call: TRBJ1-5
cdr3_nt: TGTGCCTGGAGTTCCACGGGCCTCGGGGATCAGCCCCAGCATTTT
cdr3_aa: CAWSSTGLGDQPQHF

d_call: NA
clone_size: NA
v_call: TRBV12-3/TRBV12-4
j_call: TRBJ1-6
cdr3_nt: TGTGCCAGCAGGCGGGGCGTGAGGTCACCCCTCCACTTT
cdr3_aa: CASRRGVRSPLHF